This TCR beta chain was observed in a study of cytomegalovirus exposure and HLA in healthy donors. The wider study: The 110 or so validation repertoires were produced on the same platform as the 550 to 750 repertoires of the first cohort. This was reported in a later analysis.

V lost 3 bases and J 1 base, leaving 6 bases between the germline ends. Germline loops: CDR1 LNHNV, CDR2 YYDKDF (reference sequence). This CDR3 contains 13 residues. Some clones are missing from TCRdb's copy, which holds only in-frame ones; the method was immunoSEQ multiplex PCR. There are fewer than 120,000 clones in the sample; 88% occur only once, and almost 1.5% lies in the top ten. Points on this clone: The antigen is not known.

General study points: It was reportedly the case that the classifier diagnosed cytomegalovirus status with high specificity and sensitivity. Despite most TCR sequences being rare, some public TCRs occurred in many donors. The study put 150 to 200 TCR beta chains on its list as cytomegalovirus-associated.

Sequenced input: PBMCs. The V and J genes are TRBV15 and TRBJ1-1; D gene ambiguous. The sequence came from a woman between 25 and 40 years old in good health and CMV-seropositive. The CDR3 sequence: CATSRIANTEAFF. CDR3 bases: TGTGCCACCAGCAGGATAGCGAACACTGAAGCTTTCTTT.